The T cell receptor (beta chain) under discussion was sequenced for a study of identical twins. Study findings and constraints: Invariant MAIT and iNKT cells may have partly biased zero-insertion analyses.

Healthy Caucasians were all of the donors. Addition of a universal primer site occurred through template switching, and cDNA carried unique molecular identifiers. TCRdb used MiXCR to reprocess the 5' RACE reads, holding one entry per CDR3 protein. The sample carries some 500,000 distinct CDR3 sequences, 9.6% recorded once. A few counts support this clonotype. Its antigen remains unknown. With V trimmed by 0 bases and J by 6 bases, 7 bases remained unmatched. This CDR3 spans 17 amino acids. Germline CDR1 LGHNA, CDR2 YSLEER. These data were also reused for a study on yellow fever vaccine responses in identical twins.

The TCR originated in a woman between 18 and 30 years old in good health. Sequencing was done on a sample of PBMCs. The chain links TRBV4-3 to TRBJ2-3, with 12 bases fitting TRBD2. CDR3 sequence: CASSQDFTSGRRDTQYF. DNA for the CDR3: TGCGCCAGCAGCCAAGATTTTACTAGCGGGAGGCGTGATACGCAGTATTTT.